Below are 21 T cell receptor beta chains sequenced from a single sample in a study of cytomegalovirus exposure and HLA in healthy donors. Vbeta (60) and Jbeta (13) primers were used in the PCR. Clones were sequenced by immunoSEQ multiplex PCR, and TCRdb holds only the in-frame ones, with some missing. Of 100,000 or so clones listed, roughly 76% are singletons. The material sequenced was PBMCs. The origin of the receptors is a middle-aged man in good health and CMV-seronegative.

This chain joins TRBV9 and TRBJ2-7; TRBD1 agrees at 10 bases. Trimming at V came to 2 bases and at J to 5 bases, leaving 4 bases not matched to a gene. The CDR3 totals 14 residues. CDR1 and CDR2 (germline): SGDLS, YYNGEE. This chain's CDR3 is CASSVDRGQNEQYF. Written as DNA, the CDR3 is TGTGCCAGCAGCGTTGACAGGGGGCAGAACGAGCAGTACTTC.

About this clone itself: Other DNA variants within this sample encode the same CDR3. The rearrangement links TRBV2 to TRBJ1-4; a possible D gene is TRBD1 (6 bases). This CDR3 comprises 13 residues. V lost 8 bases, J lost 5 bases, and 12 bases lay in between. Germline-derived CDR1 and CDR2 are SNHLY and FYNNEI. This chain's CDR3 is CASLAGTNEKLFF. The CDR3 DNA sequence: TGTGCCAGCCTGGCCGGGACAAATGAAAAACTGTTTTTT.

Remarks on this clone: At one boundary the junction diverges from the germline segment, which might be a read error. The CDR3 sequence: CSSSLRGGAYNEQFF. The CDR3 nucleotides read TGTTCCAGCAGCCTTAGGGGGGGGGCGTACAATGAGCAGTTCTTC. V and J are TRBV7-9 and TRBJ2-1; a weak D match, TRBD2 (7 bases). Germline-derived CDR1 and CDR2 are SEHNR and FQNEAQ (reference sequence). The CDR3 spans 15 residues. Complete variable domain (other parts from reference TRBV7-9 and TRBJ2-1): DTGVSQNPRHKITKRGQNVTFRCDPISEHNRLYWYRQTLGQGPEFLTYFQNEAQLEKSRLLSDRFSAERPKGSFSTLEIQRTEQGDSAMYLCSSSLRGGAYNEQFFGPGTRLTVL.

The genes are TRBV9 and TRBJ2-3; D is perhaps TRBD2 (6 bases). Trimming cost V 3 bases and J 2 bases, with 13 bases left between them. CDR1 and CDR2 from the germline V gene are SGDLS and YYNGEE. The CDR3 runs 15 residues. CDR3 DNA sequence: TGTGCCAGCAGCGGGGGGGTACCCAACACAGATACGCAGTATTTT. It yields the protein CASSGGVPNTDTQYF. Based on the CDR3 plus reference TRBV9 and TRBJ2-3, the full variable domain is DSGVTQTPKHLITATGQRVTLRCSPRSGDLSVYWYQQSLDQGLQFLIQYYNGEERAKGNILERFSAQQFPDLHSELNLSSLELGDSALYFCASSGGVPNTDTQYFGPGTRLTVL.

The chain has TRBV5-1 and TRBJ2-7, with 11 bases that match TRBD1. Per germline, CDR1 SGHRS and CDR2 YFSETQ. The CDR3 has 13 amino acids. J was trimmed by 4 bases and V by 5 bases; bases with no gene match: 2. The CDR3, as DNA: TGCGCCAGCAGTAGGGACAGGGGGTACGAGCAGTACTTC. It encodes CASSRDRGYEQYF.

The chain recombines TRBV11-2 with TRBJ1-1; TRBD1 is a possible D gene (6 bases). Per germline, CDR1 SGHAT and CDR2 FQNNGV. CDR3 size: 13 residues. Trimming removed 5 bases at V and 3 bases at J, with 10 bases between. CDR3 sequence (DNA): TGTGCCAGCAGCGAAGACAGGCACACTGAAGCTTTCTTT. Translation: CASSEDRHTEAFF.

V gene TRBV12-5 combines with J gene TRBJ1-1; no clear D. The CDR3 is made up of 12 amino acids. The germline gives CDR1 LGHNT, CDR2 FRNRAP. Trimming stripped 6 bases from V and 8 bases from J, with 13 bases between. In nucleotides, the CDR3 is TGTGCTAGTGGCGCGGGCAGTTTAGAAGCTTTCTTT. Its translation: CASGAGSLEAFF.

The J gene is TRBJ1-5, the V gene TRBV28; D call uncertain. The CDR3 totals 16 residues. Germline CDR1 is MDHEN and CDR2 is SYDVKM. V shed 1 base and J shed 4 bases, with 14 bases lying between them. The CDR3 coding sequence is TGTGCCAGCAGTTTATTAGGTCGGGTGGAGAATCAGCCCCAGCATTTT. It is translated as CASSLLGRVENQPQHF.

Notes on this clone: A junction end diverges from the germline sequence, so it may reflect a read error. V usage is TRBV5-4 and J usage is TRBJ1-1; 7 bases agree with TRBD1. Germline V gene lookup returns CDR1 SGHNT and CDR2 YYREEE (reference sequence). This CDR3 has 14 residues. The CDR3 coding sequence is TGTGCCAGCAGCCCTCAGACAGGGAGGACTGAAGCTCTCTTT. As protein: CASSPQTGRTEALF.

This clone appeared once. The V and J genes are TRBV7-2 and TRBJ1-4, with D unresolved. CDR3 size: 16 residues. With 3 bases removed from V and 4 bases from J, the gap between germline ends came to 15 bases. Germline lookup yields CDR1 SGHTA and CDR2 FQGNSA. This chain's CDR3 is CASSFSAVMGNEKLFF. Here the CDR3 DNA reads TGTGCCAGCAGCTTTTCGGCGGTCATGGGTAATGAAAAACTGTTTTTT.

The chain's CDR3 is CAWREVGSPLHF. Here the CDR3 DNA reads TGTGCCTGGAGAGAGGTCGGTTCACCCCTCCACTTT. The V call is TRBV30, the J call TRBJ1-6; D gene ambiguous. The CDR3 has 12 residues. The V end lost 3 bases, the J end lost 9 bases, and 9 bases lay between the germline ends. CDR1 and CDR2 from the germline V gene are GTSNPN and SVGIG (reference sequence).

This clone turned up a few times. The V gene is TRBV7-2, the J gene TRBJ2-3; perhaps TRBD1 as D (5 bases). With 0 bases removed from V and 5 bases from J, the gap between germline ends came to 9 bases. This CDR3 region has 14 residues. Germline values: CDR1 SGHTA, CDR2 FQGNSA. This CDR3 is CASSLAYGQDTQYF. The CDR3 DNA reads as TGTGCCAGCAGCTTAGCTTACGGACAAGATACGCAGTATTTT.

To note about this clone: The junction shows a germline mismatch at one end, possibly a read error. The chain carries TRBV7-9 and TRBJ1-4; possible D gene TRBD1, 5 bases. The germline V gene has CDR1 SEHNR and CDR2 FQNEAQ (reference sequence). This CDR3 is built from 15 residues. CDR3: CSSSQDSLANEKLFF. The CDR3 DNA sequence: TGTTCCAGCAGCCAAGACAGCCTCGCCAATGAAAAACTGTTTTTT.

This chain links TRBV6-1 with TRBJ2-7; D possibly corresponds to TRBD2 (6 bases). The CDR3 is made up of 15 amino acids. The germline gives CDR1 MNHNS, CDR2 SASEGT. The V gene lost 8 bases and the J gene lost 7 bases, with 24 bases spanning the gap. CDR3 sequence reads: CASGGLRVQSGEQYF. CDR3 sequence (DNA): TGTGCCAGCGGGGGGTTGAGGGTTCAATCGGGAGAGCAGTACTTC.

In regard to this clone: Different DNA sequences within this sample yield the same CDR3. The chain combines TRBV6-6 with TRBJ1-3; a possible D gene is TRBD1 (5 bases). V was shortened by 2 bases and J by 2 bases, with 7 bases between the two germline ends. Looked up from germline, CDR1 is MNHNY and CDR2 is SVGAGI (reference sequence). The CDR3 is 14 residues long. For the CDR3, the DNA is TGTGCCAGCAGTTACGGCAGGGCTGGAAACACCATATATTTT. Encoded protein: CASSYGRAGNTIYF.

Here the CDR3 reads CASSEDTSTQYF. The DNA for the CDR3 is TGCGCCAGCAGTGAGGACACTAGTACCCAGTACTTC. The rearrangement joins TRBV10-2 to TRBJ2-5, with D possibly TRBD2 on 5 matching bases. Germline CDR1 is WSHSY and CDR2 is SAAADI. The CDR3 runs 12 residues. The V end was cut by 2 bases, the J end by 8 bases, with 9 bases between.

V and J are TRBV19 and TRBJ1-6, with 7 nucleotides matching TRBD1. The CDR3 has 16 residues. Germline CDR1 reads LNHDA; CDR2 reads SQIVND (reference sequence). V lost 3 bases to trimming and J lost 7 bases; unmatched junction nucleotides: 9. CDR3 coding DNA: TGTGCCAGTAGTATCTTGAAGGGGGCTAAAAATTCACCCCTCCACTTT. Translated: CASSILKGAKNSPLHF.

V is TRBV4-3 and J is TRBJ1-2; unclear D gene. The CDR3 has 14 residues. The V end lost 0 bases, the J end lost 2 bases, and 7 bases lay between the germline ends. Germline V gives CDR1 LGHNA, CDR2 YSLEER. The CDR3 sequence: CASSQDTSNYGYTF. Written as DNA, the CDR3 is TGCGCCAGCAGCCAAGATACATCCAACTATGGCTACACCTTC.

The rearrangement uses TRBV10-3 and TRBJ1-4, with D tentatively TRBD1 (5 bases). V lost 4 bases and J lost 8, with 11 bases in between. This CDR3 region has 13 residues. Germline V lookup: CDR1 ENHRY, CDR2 SYGVKD. Here the CDR3 DNA reads TGTGCCATCAGTGGTGGGGGAGGAGAAAAACTGTTTTTT. Translated, it gives CAISGGGGEKLFF.

The V and J genes are TRBV29-1 and TRBJ1-2; D is possibly TRBD1 (5 bases). Germline assignment: CDR1 SQVTM and CDR2 ANQGSEA. This CDR3 is built from 11 residues. The CDR3 DNA reads as TGCGCCGGGACTGAAAACTATGGCTACACCTTC. Residues: CAGTENYGYTF.

This clone was counted between two and nine times. As DNA, the CDR3 is TGTGCCAGCAGCGTAGCTATAGGGGTCATTAACACTGAAGCTTTCTTT. It translates to CASSVAIGVINTEAFF. V and J are TRBV9 and TRBJ1-1, with D possibly matching TRBD1 (5 bases). The CDR3 length is 16 residues. Germline assignment: CDR1 SGDLS and CDR2 YYNGEE. Trimming stripped 0 bases from V and 2 bases from J, with 14 bases between.